Given below is one TCR beta chain in context. Its antigen is still unknown. In blood CD8+ and CD4+ T cells, TCR beta underwent sequencing. Negative isolation yielded CD4+ and CD8+ T cells, and FACS enriched TEMRA cells. The sample comes from a study of CD8 T cells in Susac syndrome. Overall study results and limits: As the study acknowledged, the number of individuals in its TCR sequencing and HLA analysis was relatively small.

In germline, CDR1 is SGHTA, CDR2 FQGNSA. This CDR3 has 13 residues. V was pared by 1 base and J by 8 bases, with 11 bases between. When the RNA was reverse transcribed, random hexamers were used with an input of about 0.5 to 1 ug. The method of amplification for TCR beta CDR3 was immunoSEQ multiplex PCR, covering 54 Vbeta and 13 Jbeta. TCRdb called the immunoSEQ multiplex PCR reads again in MiXCR, with one record for every CDR3 protein. The sample contains some 120,000 distinct CDR3 sequences, roughly 91% of which appear only once. Sequenced sample: CD4+ T cells from PBMCs. The J gene is TRBJ1-2, the V gene TRBV7-2; D is unclear. The TCR comes from a human donor in good health. The CDR3 DNA reads as TGTGCCAGCAGCTTAGATATGGTCGGGGGCTACACCTTC. Translation: CASSLDMVGGYTF.